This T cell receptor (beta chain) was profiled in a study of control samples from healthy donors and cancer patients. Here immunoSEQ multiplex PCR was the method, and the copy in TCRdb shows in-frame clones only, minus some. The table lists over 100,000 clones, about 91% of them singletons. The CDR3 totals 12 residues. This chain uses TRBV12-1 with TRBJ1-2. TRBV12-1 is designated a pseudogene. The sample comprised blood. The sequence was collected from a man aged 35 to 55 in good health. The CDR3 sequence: CASSFCPSPVTF. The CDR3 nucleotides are TGTGCCAGCAGCTTTTGTCCGAGTCCCGTCACCTTC.